The following is a T cell receptor (beta chain) sequence with its context. What it binds is not known. The sample is drawn from a study of T cell clones after liver transplantation. Whole-study context: TCRbeta sequencing after a pre-transplant mixed lymphocyte reaction identified graft-donor-reactive clones, later tracked in post-transplant blood. Study-wide results and caveats: Conclusions were preliminary, with small, heterogeneous patient groups. Graft donor-reactive T cells may have migrated into the graft rather than being deleted. Donor-reactive sequences fell more than third party-reactive ones, suggesting partial deletion.

The data were produced by immunoSEQ multiplex PCR, yet TCRdb's version contains in-frame clones alone and is incomplete. The sample lists tens of thousands of clones, approximately 80% occurring once. The CDR3 runs 16 residues. Germline assignment: CDR1 SEHNR and CDR2 FQNEAQ (reference sequence). Deletions cut 2 bases from V and 5 bases from J, with 18 bases between. The rearrangement links TRBV7-9 to TRBJ2-5, with D tentatively TRBD2 (6 bases). The source of this sequence is a human patient who received a liver transplant. Some of these T cells may belong to the graft donor. The input for sequencing was CD4+ T cells from blood, taken 12 months after liver transplant. The CDR3 DNA is TGTGCCAGCAGCTTACCTCCTGGGTCCGCGGGGGAGACCCAGTACTTC. This encodes CASSLPPGSAGETQYF.